These 12 T cell receptor beta chains were sequenced from one sample in a study of T-cell reconstitution after alpha-beta-depleted transplantation in children. The antigens of these receptors remain unknown. Study conclusions and caveats: Fresh T-cell production supplied most of the T-cell counts and diversity seen one year after transplant.

Researchers prepared the TCRbeta library using unique molecular identifiers, the study reports. In TCRdb, the PCR reads were re-called with MiXCR into one record per CDR3 protein. The sample records some 300,000 distinct CDR3 sequences, around 7.3% being singletons. Specimen: peripheral blood, collected 360 days after TCRalphabeta/CD19-depleted stem cell transplant. The receptors were gathered from a female patient aged 2-9 years who had a stem cell transplant for Fanconi anemia, so the T cells may come from the graft donor.

Concerning this clonotype itself: A clone one base away is much larger, so this may be a read error. The chain links TRBV20-1 to TRBJ2-1, with TRBD2 matching 10 bases. CDR1 and CDR2 from the germline V gene are DFQATT and SNEGSKA (reference sequence). This CDR3 has 17 amino acids. CDR3 sequence (DNA): TGCTGTGCTAACTATCACCCGGGACTAGCGACCTACAATGAGCAGTTCTTC. Its protein product is CCANYHPGLATYNEQFF.

The sample holds many counts of this clonotype. This chain joins TRBV7-8 and TRBJ1-5, with TRBD1 as a possible D gene (6 bases). The CDR3 loop spans 15 amino acids. Germline loops: CDR1 SGHVS, CDR2 FQNEAQ. V lost 2 bases and J lost 6, with 14 bases in between. The CDR3 sequence: CASSLYRDPRQPQHF. CDR3 nucleotide sequence: TGTGCCAGCAGCTTATACAGGGACCCCCGTCAGCCCCAGCATTTT.

This clonotype was counted at least ten times. The chain combines TRBV15 with TRBJ2-7, with D possibly called TRBD1 or TRBD2 (5 bases each). The CDR3 contains 14 residues. CDR1 is LNHNV and CDR2 is YYDKDF in the germline V gene (reference sequence). Trimming pared 0 bases from V and 6 bases from J, leaving 12 bases between. CDR3 protein: CATSRDHVGTEQYV. DNA of the CDR3: TGTGCCACCAGCAGAGATCATGTGGGGACCGAGCAGTACGTC.

The V and J genes are TRBV20-1 and TRBJ1-2, with D tentatively TRBD1 (5 bases). V was clipped by 4 bases and J by 2 bases, with 20 bases between them. The germline gives CDR1 DFQATT, CDR2 SNEGSKA (reference sequence). The CDR3 has 16 amino acids. CDR3 DNA sequence: TGCAGTGCTACGCAACCAAAAACGGGACGGAACTATGGCTACACCTTC. It yields the protein CSATQPKTGRNYGYTF.

This clonotype was picked up many times. The rearrangement joins TRBV29-1 to TRBJ2-2; D unresolved. Germline CDR1 reads SQVTM; CDR2 reads ANQGSEA. Trimming cost V 0 bases and J 0 bases, with 14 bases left between them. The CDR3 is 17 residues long. For the CDR3, the DNA is TGCAGCGTTGAAGATGGGGTGGCCGGCCCGAACACCGGGGAGCTGTTTTTT. The encoded protein is CSVEDGVAGPNTGELFF.

V is TRBV28 and J is TRBJ2-5; 11 bases line up with TRBD2. Trimming at V came to 2 bases and at J to 4 bases, leaving 9 bases not matched to a gene. This CDR3 has 17 residues. Germline CDR1 and CDR2: MDHEN and SYDVKM. CDR3 nucleotides: TGTGCCAGCAGTTTACTCCGACTAGCGGGAAGGGGAGAGACCCAGTACTTC. Translation gives CASSLLRLAGRGETQYF.

This clonotype has a count of ten or more. V usage is TRBV10-3 and J usage is TRBJ2-7; no definite D call. The CDR3 runs to 12 residues. Germline V lookup: CDR1 ENHRY, CDR2 SYGVKD. The V gene lost 4 bases and the J gene lost 3 bases, with 7 bases spanning the gap. CDR3 in DNA: TGTGCCATCAGTGCCGTGGACTACGAGCAGTACTTC. This translates into CAISAVDYEQYF.

In this sample, this clonotype turned up many times. The genes are TRBV28 and TRBJ1-2, with TRBD1 matching 11 bases. J was trimmed by 4 bases and V by 3 bases; bases with no gene match: 1. Germline V gene data show CDR1 as MDHEN and CDR2 as SYDVKM. The CDR3 covers 14 residues. The CDR3 DNA follows: TGTGCCAGCAGTTTGGGGACAGGGGGCTATGGCTACACCTTC. As protein: CASSLGTGGYGYTF.

This clonotype was seen ten or more times. The gene calls are TRBV3-1 and TRBJ2-3; no clear D gene. This CDR3 spans 12 amino acids. V gave up 0 bases and J gave up 7 bases, with 5 bases separating them. Germline CDR1 is LGHDT and CDR2 is YNNKEL (reference sequence). The CDR3 DNA follows: TGTGCCAGCAGCCAAGAATCCTATACGCAGTATTTT. It translates to CASSQESYTQYF.

This clonotype was seen a handful of times. The rearrangement links TRBV2 to TRBJ2-1; the D is unclear. Germline V lookup: CDR1 SNHLY, CDR2 FYNNEI. The CDR3 has 14 amino acids. V was trimmed by 9 bases and J by 2 bases, leaving 14 bases between them. DNA of the CDR3: TGTGCCAGAACCGAGAGTGCCGCCTACAATGAGCAGTTCTTC. It yields the protein CARTESAAYNEQFF. The full variable domain, rest sourced from reference TRBV2 and TRBJ2-1, is EPEVTQTPSHQVTQMGQEVILRCVPISNHLYFYWYRQILGQKVEFLVSFYNNEISEKSEIFDDQFSVERPDGSNFTLKIRSTKLEDSAMYFCARTESAAYNEQFFGPGTRLTVL.

The sample holds many counts of this clonotype. The chain has TRBV6-5 and TRBJ2-5; D not certain. Between the trimmed V and J ends, which lost 2 bases and 5 bases, there was a span of 9 bases. This CDR3 contains 13 residues. CDR1 and CDR2 from the germline V gene are MNHEY and SVGAGI. The chain's CDR3 is CASSYMFSETQYF. The CDR3 bases are TGTGCCAGCAGTTACATGTTTTCGGAGACCCAGTACTTC.

This clonotype was detected many times. The V and J genes are TRBV9 and TRBJ2-1; 7 nucleotides align to TRBD2. This CDR3 has 15 amino acids. The trim removed 3 bases at V and 0 bases at J, leaving 3 bases unmatched. Germline V CDR1 and CDR2: SGDLS, YYNGEE. The CDR3 sequence is CASSASGDSYNEQFF. The CDR3 nucleotides are TGTGCCAGCAGCGCCAGCGGGGACTCCTACAATGAGCAGTTCTTC.